This is a list of T cell receptor beta chains from one sample in a study of blood T cell repertoires in COVID-19. Generated by immunoSEQ multiplex PCR, the TCRdb table keeps only in-frame clones and is missing some. The sample contains about 200,000 clones, around 89% of which appear only once. Sequences were obtained from PBMCs or T cells enriched from blood (not recorded which). Every receptor here comes from a man aged 25-45 years who had recovered from COVID-19. Each CDR3 is given without its conserved first and last residue. The order of the fields is V gene, CDR3 protein.

>TRBV2
ASRWTGDEKLF
>TRBV4-1
ASSQDPGLPGTDTQY
>TRBV5-4
ASSKTGSNQPQH
>TRBV11-3
ASSLAGGGNEQF
>TRBV2
ASNPGQGYHYGYT
>TRBV30
AWSAGLAGVETQY
>TRBV7-9
ASSPSPGGDNQPQH
>TRBV11-2
ASSLGAGLSPLH
>TRBV30
AWSPGRGNTEAF
>TRBV13
ASSLPGTGFNEQF
>TRBV19
ASSMAGAPYEQY
>TRBV5-1
ASSLESGSEQF
>TRBV11-2
ASSLEGQLNYGYT
>TRBV20-1
SASARGISYEQY
>TRBV19
ASSGTGRRNEQF
>TRBV4-1
ASSLGTSGTYEQY
>TRBV19
ASSIHRTGAETQY